Following are 27 T cell receptor beta chains from one sample sequenced in a study of blood T cell repertoires in COVID-19. The repertoire was sequenced with immunoSEQ multiplex PCR; TCRdb's copy has only in-frame clones and lacks some. The sample includes around 130,000 clones, about 88% of them seen just once. The specimen sequenced was peripheral blood. Receptor source: a human donor with COVID-19, enrolled during active disease. The donor label of this sample is uncertain.

This clone was observed a single time. The chain's CDR3 is CASMGTGENYGYTF. The CDR3 bases are TGTGCCAGCATGGGGACAGGGGAAAACTATGGCTACACCTTC. This chain uses TRBV6-6 with TRBJ1-2; TRBD1 aligns across 10 bases. The CDR3 sequence is 14 residues long. V dropped 7 bases and J dropped 2; count of bases not matched to a gene: 4. From germline, CDR1 is MNHNY and CDR2 SVGAGI (reference sequence).

The chain has TRBV7-2 and TRBJ1-1; tentatively, D is TRBD1 (6 bases). Germline V gene data show CDR1 as SGHTA and CDR2 as FQGNSA. Trimming left V 3 bases short and J 4 bases short, with 15 bases between. The CDR3 totals 15 residues. The CDR3 DNA follows: TGTGCCAGCAGCTTTGGGGGCGCGACTTCCACTGAAGCTTTCTTT. Translation: CASSFGGATSTEAFF.

This chain links TRBV7-6 with TRBJ2-7; tentative D call: TRBD1 (5 bases). The germline gives CDR1 SGHVS, CDR2 FNYEAQ. The CDR3 extends over 15 amino acids. V lost 2 bases and J lost 2, with 13 bases in between. The CDR3 reads CASSLWAGSTYEQYF. CDR3 bases: TGTGCCAGCAGCTTATGGGCAGGGTCCACCTACGAGCAGTACTTC.

The V gene is TRBV5-1, the J gene TRBJ2-7, with 11 bases matching TRBD2. CDR1 is SGHRS, CDR2 YFSETQ, per germline. The CDR3 extends over 17 amino acids. J gave up 5 bases and V 4 bases, and 14 bases lay outside the gene matches. The CDR3 protein is CASSPDVAGGGVDEQYF. In DNA, the CDR3 is TGCGCCAGCAGCCCGGACGTAGCGGGAGGGGGGGTGGACGAGCAGTACTTC.

The chain links TRBV4-2 to TRBJ1-2, with 9 bases that match TRBD1. The CDR3 has 16 amino acids. Trimming removed 2 bases from V and 4 bases from J; junction bases left unmatched: 8. The germline V gene has CDR1 LGHNA and CDR2 YNFKEQ. CDR3 DNA: TGTGCCAGCAGCCAATCCTGGACAGGGGAAGTCTATGGCTACACCTTC. As protein: CASSQSWTGEVYGYTF.

This clone was seen only a few times. The chain employs TRBV5-1 and TRBJ2-3; 15 bases are a match to TRBD2. CDR1 is SGHRS, CDR2 YFSETQ, per germline. With 3 bases clipped from V and 2 bases from J, the junction kept 7 bases outside the gene matches. The CDR3 is made up of 18 amino acids. CDR3 loop: CASSSGLAGGEFTDTQYF. The CDR3 nucleotides are TGCGCCAGCAGCTCGGGACTAGCGGGGGGTGAATTCACAGATACGCAGTATTTT.

The chain couples TRBV4-1 to TRBJ2-7; D gene uncertain. The CDR3 contains 12 residues. Trimming cost V 0 bases and J 7 bases, with 7 bases left between them. Germline V gives CDR1 MGHRA, CDR2 YSYEKL. CDR3 sequence reads: CASSQDAREQYF. The CDR3 nucleotides are TGCGCCAGCAGCCAAGATGCCAGGGAGCAGTACTTC.

The J gene is TRBJ2-7, the V gene TRBV25-1; 8 bases are a match to TRBD2. The CDR3 is 14 amino acids. CDR1 MGHDK and CDR2 SYGVNS come from the germline V gene. Losses at the gene ends were 6 bases for V and 9 bases for J; bases not matched to a gene: 13. The CDR3 DNA reads TGTGCCAGCAGCCCTCCCCGGGGGGGCTGGATGCAGTACTTC. Its translation: CASSPPRGGWMQYF.

This sequence joins TRBV25-1 and TRBJ2-5; D is unresolved. The CDR3 totals 12 residues. Per germline, CDR1 MGHDK and CDR2 SYGVNS. Trimming removed 4 bases from V and 3 bases from J, with 6 bases in between. The CDR3 region has the DNA TGTGCCAGCAGTGCCCGGGAAGAGACCCAGTACTTC. Encoded protein: CASSAREETQYF.

The V gene is TRBV20-1, the J gene TRBJ1-1, with 9 bases fitting TRBD1. Germline trimming cut 3 bases from V and 8 bases from J; bases unmatched to any gene: 10. The CDR3 spans 14 residues. The germline gives CDR1 DFQATT, CDR2 SNEGSKA (reference sequence). The CDR3 coding sequence is TGCAGTGCTAGTCGGGGGGACAGGGCCTTCGAAGCTTTCTTT. It yields the protein CSASRGDRAFEAFF.

The V gene is TRBV5-1, the J gene TRBJ2-1; 9 bases map to TRBD1. Per germline, CDR1 SGHRS and CDR2 YFSETQ. The CDR3 spans 15 residues. The J segment lost 7 bases and the V segment lost 0 bases, leaving 5 bases of the junction unmatched. CDR3 DNA sequence: TGCGCCAGCAGCTTGGTAACAGGGGGCTCAAATGAGCAGTTCTTC. Its protein is CASSLVTGGSNEQFF. The variable domain in full, completed from reference TRBV5-1 and TRBJ2-1, reads KAGVTQTPRYLIKTRGQQVTLSCSPISGHRSVSWYQQTPGQGLQFLFEYFSETQRNKGNFPGRFSGRQFSNSRSEMNVSTLELGDSALYLCASSLVTGGSNEQFFGPGTRLTVL.

This rearrangement joins TRBV5-4 to TRBJ2-6; D not resolved. This CDR3 is 16 amino acids long. The ends were cut back, 4 bases at V and 4 bases at J, with 15 bases in the middle. Germline values: CDR1 SGHNT, CDR2 YYREEE (reference sequence). CDR3: CASSPDSALGANVLTF. CDR3 DNA sequence: TGTGCCAGCAGCCCTGACTCGGCCCTAGGGGCCAACGTCCTGACTTTC.

V and J are TRBV29-1 and TRBJ1-1; 7 nucleotides agree with TRBD1. Germline values: CDR1 SQVTM, CDR2 ANQGSEA. J lost 2 bases, V lost 3 bases, and 6 bases had no gene match. This CDR3 spans 14 amino acids. The chain's CDR3 is CSVDPQGVNTEAFF. The CDR3 bases are TGCAGCGTTGACCCCCAGGGGGTCAACACTGAAGCTTTCTTT. The full variable domain, its missing parts supplied by reference TRBV29-1 and TRBJ1-1, is SAVISQKPSRDICQRGTSLTIQCQVDSQVTMMFWYRQQPGQSLTLIATANQGSEATYESGFVIDKFPISRPNLTFSTLTVSNMSPEDSSIYLCSVDPQGVNTEAFFGQGTRLTVV.

The rearrangement links TRBV28 to TRBJ2-1; D unresolved. V lost 5 bases to trimming and J lost 7 bases, with 15 bases between them. Per germline, CDR1 MDHEN and CDR2 SYDVKM. This CDR3 spans 14 amino acids. DNA for the CDR3: TGTGCCAGCAGTCCACAGAATCTCGAAAATGAGCAGTTCTTC. Its translation is CASSPQNLENEQFF.

The chain couples TRBV18 to TRBJ2-2; D ambiguous. CDR3 length: 16 residues. Per germline, CDR1 KGHSH and CDR2 LQKENI. V was pared by 3 bases and J by 0 bases, with 11 bases between. The CDR3 reads CASSPTAAANTGELFF. The CDR3 DNA reads as TGTGCCAGCTCACCTACGGCGGCGGCGAACACCGGGGAGCTGTTTTTT.

This rearrangement joins TRBV6-5 to TRBJ1-3; D is perhaps TRBD1 (5 bases). Germline CDR1 is MNHEY and CDR2 is SVGAGI. V was shortened by 5 bases and J by 9 bases, with 14 bases between the two germline ends. This CDR3 region has 13 residues. The CDR3 bases are TGTGCCAGCAGTACTATAGGGGAGGGCACCATATATTTT. The encoded protein is CASSTIGEGTIYF.

CDR3 DNA: TGTGCCAGCAGCCCCGTCGGGCTAGCGGGAGGAGGAGGAAACATTCAGTACTTC. Protein sequence: CASSPVGLAGGGGNIQYF. The J gene is TRBJ2-4, the V gene TRBV3-1 (or the pseudogene TRBV3-2), with 11 bases lining up with TRBD2. V trimming: 4 bases; J trimming: 6 bases; junction bases outside the gene matches: 14. The CDR3 has 18 amino acids. Per the germline V gene, CDR1 is LGHDT and CDR2 is YNNKEL (reference sequence).

The chain employs TRBV5-5 and TRBJ2-2; the match to TRBD1 covers 10 bases. Looked up from germline, CDR1 is SGHKS and CDR2 is YYEKEE (reference sequence). This CDR3 spans 16 amino acids. V shed 1 base, J shed 9 bases, and the junction held 9 bases outside the gene matches. The CDR3: CASSLSGTGAQRELFF. CDR3 nucleotide sequence: TGTGCCAGCAGCTTGTCAGGGACAGGGGCCCAAAGGGAGCTGTTTTTT. Full variable domain (remainder filled in from reference TRBV5-5 and TRBJ2-2): DAGVTQSPTHLIKTRGQQVTLRCSPISGHKSVSWYQQVLGQGPQFIFQYYEKEERGRGNFPDRFSARQFPNYSSELNVNALLLGDSALYLCASSLSGTGAQRELFFGEGSRLTVL.

The CDR3 sequence: CASSSPAREQYF. For the CDR3, the DNA is TGTGCCAGCAGTTCCCCTGCCCGGGAGCAGTACTTC. The chain carries TRBV28 and TRBJ2-7; the D is unclear. The V gene's germline CDR1 is MDHEN and CDR2 SYDVKM. V gave up 4 bases and J gave up 7 bases, with 11 bases separating them. This CDR3 has 12 amino acids.

The rearrangement joins TRBV2 to TRBJ1-4; perhaps TRBD1 as D (5 bases). V lost 2 bases and J lost 8, with 12 bases in between. CDR1 is SNHLY and CDR2 is FYNNEI in the germline V gene. The CDR3 contains 14 residues. CDR3 sequence reads: CASSEYRLKEKLFF. CDR3 nucleotide sequence: TGTGCCAGCAGTGAATACAGGCTAAAGGAAAAACTGTTTTTT.

The V and J genes are TRBV25-1 and TRBJ2-1; 9 positions match TRBD2. The CDR3 sequence is 15 residues long. Per the germline V gene, CDR1 is MGHDK and CDR2 is SYGVNS. V shed 5 bases and J 2 bases; nucleotides not matched to a gene: 4. CDR3 bases: TGTGCCAGCAGTCGGCGGGGGGGGGCCTACAATGAGCAGTTCTTC. This translates into CASSRRGGAYNEQFF.

The chain is built from TRBV12-2 and TRBJ1-2. TRBV12-2 is tagged as a pseudogene. The CDR3 totals 18 residues. CDR3 bases: TGTGCAAGTCGCTTAGCGCTGTCCGGGTCCCAAAGCCGGCGGGGCTACACCTTC. It codes for CASRLALSGSQSRRGYTF.

The rearrangement joins TRBV5-1 to TRBJ1-2, with 10 bases identical to TRBD1. The CDR3 length is 15 residues. Germline CDR1 is SGHRS and CDR2 is YFSETQ. J was trimmed by 1 base and V by 4 bases; bases with no gene match: 4. Here the CDR3 DNA reads TGCGCCAGCAGCGACGGACAGGGGGTTAACTATGGCTACACCTTC. This gives the protein CASSDGQGVNYGYTF.

The V call is TRBV5-1, the J call TRBJ1-4; TRBD1 is a possible D gene (5 bases). Per the germline V gene, CDR1 is SGHRS and CDR2 is YFSETQ. V shed 4 bases and J shed 2 bases, with 12 bases lying between them. This CDR3 contains 15 residues. The CDR3 nucleotides read TGCGCCAGCAGCCCGGAGGGGTATACTAATGAAAAACTGTTTTTT. It encodes CASSPEGYTNEKLFF.

The chain employs TRBV21-1 and TRBJ1-2. TRBV21-1 is a known pseudogene. The CDR3 covers 16 residues. The CDR3 spells CASSKALMRAAGSYTF. CDR3 DNA sequence: TGTGCCAGCAGCAAAGCGCTCATGAGGGCCGCGGGGAGCTACACCTTC.

This clone showed up just once. J is TRBJ2-1 and V is TRBV4-1; D possibly corresponds to TRBD1 (5 bases). The CDR3 sequence is 15 residues long. V dropped 0 bases and J dropped 4 bases, with 10 bases sitting between them. Germline lookup yields CDR1 MGHRA and CDR2 YSYEKL. Here the CDR3 reads CASSQEFPGYNEQFF. As DNA, the CDR3 is TGCGCCAGCAGCCAAGAGTTCCCAGGGTACAATGAGCAGTTCTTC.

This clone has only one observation. The V call is TRBV13, the J call TRBJ1-1; D is possibly TRBD1 (6 bases). V lost 5 bases and J 6 bases, leaving 10 bases between the germline ends. The CDR3 sequence is 12 residues long. CDR1 is PRHDT, CDR2 FYEKMQ, per germline (reference sequence). Here the CDR3 DNA reads TGTGCCAGCAGCACCGGACAGCCTGAAGCTTTCTTT. Its translation is CASSTGQPEAFF.